The following is a T cell receptor beta chain sequence with its context. The antigen remains unidentified. TCRdb re-called the 5' RACE reads and gives one entry per CDR3 protein, without DNA. The sample holds 450,000 to 600,000 distinct CDR3 sequences. The CDR3 loop spans 17 amino acids. Germline lookup yields CDR1 MNHEY and CDR2 SVGAGI. The sample is drawn from a study of T cells expressing NK-cell markers. Study-level background: From sorted CD3+CD56+NKG2C+, CD3+CD56+NKG2C- and CD3+CD56-NKG2C+ T cells came the TCR beta repertoires. Notes on the study in general: The contribution of dominant NKG2C+ clonotypes to CD8+ T cells in roughly 6 donors was about 1.0-7.5%. Unclear, still, was the HCMV specificity of the expanded NKG2C+ T cell clones.

The source material was blood T cells: a sorted CD56 or NKG2C T cell subset, CD4+ or CD8+ T cells, or bulk PBMC T cells (not recorded which). V is TRBV6-5 and J is TRBJ2-1; TCRdb's D call of TRBD2 is untestable without DNA. The sequence came from a man aged 18 to 30 in good health. CDR3 loop: CASSYSVIGGRANEQFF.